This TCR beta chain was documented in a study of T cell responses to AZD1222 COVID-19 vaccine. Using immunoSEQ multiplex PCR, the repertoire was profiled, and TCRdb retains in-frame clones only, with some absent. The sample includes 150,000 or so clones, 82% of them seen just once. This clone was observed once. The antigen is not known. Study results and caveats: Recipients of two AZD1222 doses showed rising Spike-specific TCR breadth and depth.

This CDR3 comprises 16 residues. Trimming stripped 3 bases from V and 2 bases from J, with 14 bases between. Germline V gene data show CDR1 as MNHEY and CDR2 as SMNVEV (reference sequence). This TCR was recovered from an adult in good health. The rearrangement uses TRBV27 and TRBJ1-3; tentatively, D is TRBD1 (5 bases). This specimen consisted of peripheral blood, obtained on day 0 of MenACWY control vaccination. In DNA, the CDR3 is TGTGCCAGCAGTTTCAATGGGGGAATTGCTGGAAACACCATATATTTT. This gives the protein CASSFNGGIAGNTIYF.